This T cell receptor (beta chain) was sequenced during a study of T cells in Graves' hyperthyroidism and ophthalmopathy. From RNA transcripts, TCR beta CDR3 regions were amplified. Researchers ran a first-round RT-PCR on the TCR CDR3 using the HTBI primer set. TCRdb re-called the multiplex PCR reads with MiXCR, one entry per CDR3 protein. The top ten clones hold about 18% of a sample with about 400,000 distinct CDR3 sequences, around 13% of them seen once. Germline V gene lookup returns CDR1 MDHEN and CDR2 SYDVKM. V shed 3 bases and J shed 14 bases, with 14 bases lying between them. This CDR3 is built from 13 residues. This clonotype was counted ten times or more.

The material sequenced was blood. This TCR was sampled from a woman in her twenties or thirties with Graves' ophthalmopathy. The genes are TRBV28 and TRBJ1-6, with TRBD1 as a possible D gene (6 bases). Here the CDR3 DNA reads TGTGCCAGCAGTTTGGTTGGGGGGCGATCCCTCCACTTT. It is translated as CASSLVGGRSLHF.